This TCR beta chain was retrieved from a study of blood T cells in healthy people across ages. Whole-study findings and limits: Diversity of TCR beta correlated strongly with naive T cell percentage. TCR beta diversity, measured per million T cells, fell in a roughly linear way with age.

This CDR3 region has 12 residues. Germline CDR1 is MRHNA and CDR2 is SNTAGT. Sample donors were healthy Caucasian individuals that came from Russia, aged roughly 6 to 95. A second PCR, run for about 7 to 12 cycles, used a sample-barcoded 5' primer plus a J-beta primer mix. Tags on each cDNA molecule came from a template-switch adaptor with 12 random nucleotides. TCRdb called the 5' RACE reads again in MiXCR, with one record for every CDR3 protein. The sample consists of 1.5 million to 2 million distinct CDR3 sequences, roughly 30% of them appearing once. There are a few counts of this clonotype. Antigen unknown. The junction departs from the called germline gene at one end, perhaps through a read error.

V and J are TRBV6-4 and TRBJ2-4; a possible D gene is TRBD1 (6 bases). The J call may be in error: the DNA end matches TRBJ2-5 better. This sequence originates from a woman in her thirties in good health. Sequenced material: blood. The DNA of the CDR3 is TGTGCCAACAGTGCCAGGGGAGAGACCCAGTACTTC. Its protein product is CANSARGETQYF.